These 18 T cell receptor beta chains came from one sample sequenced in a study of beta chain features in type 1 diabetes. Expressed TCRB transcripts were sequenced, since all the RNA that had been isolated was reverse transcribed. Sequenced by immunoSEQ multiplex PCR; TCRdb stores in-frame clones only, minus some. The table shows over 350,000 clones, with over 12% occurring only once. The specimen sequenced was naive CD4+ T cells from blood. The receptors originated from a woman between 18 and 30 years old in good health.

This clone was counted a few times. The chain uses TRBV5-6 and TRBJ2-6, with D unresolved. CDR3 length equals 17 residues. Trimming stripped 4 bases from V and 4 bases from J, with 18 bases between. Germline loops: CDR1 SGHDT, CDR2 YYEEEE. CDR3 region: CASSRRFGPTGANVLTF. In nucleotides, the CDR3 is TGTGCCAGCAGCCGCCGATTTGGGCCTACCGGGGCCAACGTCCTGACTTTC.

The chain has TRBV2 and TRBJ2-1, with D perhaps matching TRBD2 (6 bases). This CDR3 has 14 residues. The V gene's germline CDR1 is SNHLY and CDR2 FYNNEI. Trimming removed 5 bases at V and 8 bases at J, with 16 bases between. CDR3 in amino acids: CASSFLRIADEQFF. The CDR3 nucleotides are TGTGCCAGCAGTTTTCTCCGAATAGCGGATGAGCAGTTCTTC.

This clone was observed a few times. The J gene is TRBJ2-3, the V gene TRBV30, with TRBD2 identical over 15 bases. Germline V gives CDR1 GTSNPN, CDR2 SVGIG (reference sequence). J lost 6 bases, V lost 4 bases, and 8 bases had no gene match. This CDR3 region has 16 residues. The DNA for the CDR3 is TGTGCCTGGACCCTGGGGACTAGCGGGAGGAGGGATACGCAGTATTTT. It is translated as CAWTLGTSGRRDTQYF.

The chain joins TRBV5-4 to TRBJ2-1, with 12 bases aligning to TRBD2. The trim removed 0 bases at V and 9 bases at J, leaving 7 bases unmatched. The V gene's germline CDR1 is SGHNT and CDR2 YYREEE (reference sequence). This CDR3 is 16 amino acids long. This CDR3 reads CASSLGRLAGVGEQFF. CDR3 nucleotide sequence: TGTGCCAGCAGCTTGGGTAGACTAGCGGGAGTCGGTGAGCAGTTCTTC.

This clone was observed a handful of times. V and J are TRBV12-5 and TRBJ2-1, with 10 bases lining up with TRBD1. The CDR3 spans 13 residues. Germline trimming cut 9 bases from V and 5 bases from J; bases unmatched to any gene: 4. Germline V gene sequence: CDR1 LGHNT, CDR2 FRNRAP. The CDR3 bases are TGTGCTAGCCGGGACAGGGGCGACAATGAGCAGTTCTTC. Protein sequence: CASRDRGDNEQFF.

The CDR3 coding sequence is TGTGCCAGCAGCGTACGGGAGCGGGGCAATGAGCAGTTCTTC. It is translated as CASSVRERGNEQFF. This chain joins TRBV9 and TRBJ2-1; TRBD2 agrees at 7 bases. This CDR3 has 14 residues. Germline loops: CDR1 SGDLS, CDR2 YYNGEE. V gave up 1 base and J gave up 6 bases; unmatched junction bases: 4. The full variable domain, rest sourced from reference TRBV9 and TRBJ2-1, is DSGVTQTPKHLITATGQRVTLRCSPRSGDLSVYWYQQSLDQGLQFLIQYYNGEERAKGNILERFSAQQFPDLHSELNLSSLELGDSALYFCASSVRERGNEQFFGPGTRLTVL.

This clone was picked up a small number of times. The chain links TRBV9 to TRBJ2-2, with 8 bases aligning to TRBD2. The length of the CDR3 is 17 residues. The trim removed 1 base at V and 0 bases at J, leaving 5 bases unmatched. CDR1 and CDR2 from the germline V gene are SGDLS and YYNGEE. This CDR3 reads CASSVPGGGANTGELFF. CDR3 coding DNA: TGTGCCAGCAGCGTACCGGGGGGGGGAGCGAACACCGGGGAGCTGTTTTTT.

The V gene is TRBV2, the J gene TRBJ2-7; tentative D call: TRBD2 (7 bases). Between the trimmed V and J ends, which lost 7 bases and 6 bases, there was a span of 16 bases. CDR1 SNHLY and CDR2 FYNNEI come from the germline V gene. The CDR3 spans 13 residues. This chain's CDR3 is CASMGGLWAEQYF. CDR3 nucleotide sequence: TGTGCCAGCATGGGGGGGCTGTGGGCCGAGCAGTACTTC. Based on the CDR3 plus reference TRBV2 and TRBJ2-7, the full variable domain is EPEVTQTPSHQVTQMGQEVILRCVPISNHLYFYWYRQILGQKVEFLVSFYNNEISEKSEIFDDQFSVERPDGSNFTLKIRSTKLEDSAMYFCASMGGLWAEQYFGPGTRLTVT.

This clone was detected only a few times. V is TRBV7-9 and J is TRBJ2-7; TRBD2 matches 7 bases. This CDR3 is 14 amino acids long. Germline V gene data show CDR1 as SEHNR and CDR2 as FQNEAQ (reference sequence). The J segment lost 3 bases and the V segment lost 1 base, leaving 3 bases of the junction unmatched. In DNA form, the CDR3 reads TGTGCCAGCAGCTTAGATGCGGGAGTCTACGAGCAGTACTTC. Encoded protein: CASSLDAGVYEQYF.

V usage is TRBV30 and J usage is TRBJ1-4; 7 bases align to TRBD1. This CDR3 spans 14 amino acids. J lost 5 bases, V lost 3 bases, and 6 bases had no gene match. Germline lookup yields CDR1 GTSNPN and CDR2 SVGIG (reference sequence). The CDR3: CAWRDRVLNEKLFF. The CDR3 DNA is TGTGCCTGGAGAGACAGGGTATTAAATGAAAAACTGTTTTTT. Full variable domain (outside the CDR3, taken from reference TRBV30 and TRBJ1-4): SQTIHQWPATLVQPVGSPLSLECTVEGTSNPNLYWYRQAAGRGLQLLFYSVGIGQISSEVPQNLSASRPQDRQFILSSKKLLLSDSGFYLCAWRDRVLNEKLFFGSGTQLSVL.

This clone was observed a handful of times. V is TRBV18 and J is TRBJ2-1; 11 nucleotides line up with TRBD1. Germline values: CDR1 KGHSH, CDR2 LQKENI. The length of the CDR3 is 17 residues. Unmatched junction bases numbered 8, after V lost 1 base and J lost 6 bases. This chain's CDR3 is CASSPLQSGTGGNEQFF. The CDR3 bases are TGTGCCAGCTCACCACTCCAGTCCGGGACAGGGGGCAATGAGCAGTTCTTC.

This clone was counted only a few times. The chain couples TRBV5-6 to TRBJ2-7; 8 positions match TRBD1. V lost 3 bases and J lost 3; bases outside the gene matches: 11. The germline gives CDR1 SGHDT, CDR2 YYEEEE. The CDR3 contains 16 residues. CDR3: CASSSPGGKFVYEQYF. CDR3 nucleotide sequence: TGTGCCAGCAGCTCGCCAGGGGGCAAGTTCGTCTACGAGCAGTACTTC.

V and J are TRBV6-5 and TRBJ1-1; D remains unclear. This CDR3 is 15 amino acids long. Germline values: CDR1 MNHEY, CDR2 SVGAGI. V lost 5 bases and J 0 bases, leaving 13 bases between the germline ends. The CDR3 sequence: CASSQRRRVNTEAFF. The CDR3 DNA follows: TGTGCCAGCAGTCAACGCAGGAGGGTGAACACTGAAGCTTTCTTT.

The V call is TRBV29-1, the J call TRBJ2-1; 7 nucleotides align to TRBD1. The CDR3 sequence is 13 residues long. From germline, CDR1 is SQVTM and CDR2 ANQGSEA. The CDR3 DNA reads as TGCTGCACCGGGACAGCCCCGTACAATGAGCAGTTCTTC. This sequence encodes CCTGTAPYNEQFF.

This clone was detected only a few times. The chain uses TRBV30 and TRBJ1-1, with D tentatively TRBD1 (6 bases). Trimming took off 6 bases at V and 0 bases at J, with 14 bases between the two ends. Germline CDR1 reads GTSNPN; CDR2 reads SVGIG (reference sequence). The CDR3 extends over 14 amino acids. This chain's CDR3 is CACPTGQLNTEAFF. As DNA, the CDR3 is TGTGCCTGTCCTACCGGACAGCTGAACACTGAAGCTTTCTTT.

In this sample, this clone turned up a few times. This chain joins TRBV7-9 and TRBJ2-3; no firm D call. Germline values: CDR1 SEHNR, CDR2 FQNEAQ (reference sequence). This CDR3 region has 13 residues. The V end lost 1 base, the J end lost 2 bases, and 4 bases lay between the germline ends. CDR3 loop: CASSLVVTDTQYF. The CDR3 DNA reads as TGTGCCAGCAGCTTAGTCGTCACAGATACGCAGTATTTT.

V is TRBV30 and J is TRBJ2-1; 7 bases match TRBD1. Germline values: CDR1 GTSNPN, CDR2 SVGIG (reference sequence). Losses at the gene ends were 3 bases for V and 8 bases for J; bases not matched to a gene: 16. The CDR3 contains 16 residues. The CDR3 region has the DNA TGTGCCTGGAGCTCACCCCCGACAGGGAAGGCGTATGAGCAGTTCTTC. Translation: CAWSSPPTGKAYEQFF.

The sample holds a few counts of this clone. The rearrangement links TRBV4-2 to TRBJ2-6, with D possibly matching TRBD1 (5 bases). The length of the CDR3 is 19 residues. Per germline, CDR1 LGHNA and CDR2 YNFKEQ. Trimming stripped 1 base from V and 0 bases from J, with 16 bases between. The DNA of the CDR3 is TGTGCCAGCAGCCAAGCCTCGACAGTCCCTGGCTCTGGGGCCAACGTCCTGACTTTC. It yields the protein CASSQASTVPGSGANVLTF.